This is a list of T cell receptor beta chains from one sample in a study of control samples from healthy donors and cancer patients. Assay: immunoSEQ multiplex PCR; the TCRdb copy retains only in-frame clones and omits some. Here the sample spans 150,000 to 200,000 clones, 80% to 95% being singletons. The sample consisted of blood. The origin of the receptors is a man between 18 and 29 years old in good health. The CDR3 runs from the conserved cysteine through the conserved F or W. The order of the fields is CDR3 DNA, CDR3 protein, clone size, D gene, J gene, V gene. The D gene is left open where the match is weak. Clone size is stated in some rows and not others, as once, few, many or a class when expanded.

DNA: TGCGCCAGCAGTACAGGGGCTAATGAAAAACTGTTTTTT
CDR3: CASSTGANEKLFF
size: NA
D: TRBD1
J: TRBJ1-4
V: TRBV5-1

DNA: TGTGCCAGCAGTTTCACAGATACGCAGTATTTT
CDR3: CASSFTDTQYF
size: NA
D: NA
J: TRBJ2-3
V: TRBV2

DNA: TGTGCCAGCAGTTTAAACGGGGGCCAGAACACTGAAGCTTTCTTT
CDR3: CASSLNGGQNTEAFF
size: NA
D: NA
J: TRBJ1-1
V: TRBV27

DNA: TGTGCCAGCAGCTTGGGAGGGACCGGGGAGCTGTTTTTT
CDR3: CASSLGGTGELFF
size: few
D: NA
J: TRBJ2-2
V: TRBV5-6

DNA: TGTGCCAGCAGTGCGGTGGCAGGGGATTCACCCCTCCACTTT
CDR3: CASSAVAGDSPLHF
size: NA
D: NA
J: TRBJ1-6
V: TRBV3-1/TRBV3-2

DNA: TGCGCCAGCAGTCAAACAGGCTCTGGGGCCAACGTCCTGACTTTC
CDR3: CASSQTGSGANVLTF
size: NA
D: NA
J: TRBJ2-6
V: TRBV10-1

DNA: TGCGCCAGCAGCTTGCGGGGGCCAAACAATGAGCAGTTCTTC
CDR3: CASSLRGPNNEQFF
size: NA
D: NA
J: TRBJ2-1
V: TRBV5-1

DNA: TGTGCCAGCAGTCTAGCAGGGGACAATGAGCAGTTCTTC
CDR3: CASSLAGDNEQFF
size: NA
D: NA
J: TRBJ2-1
V: TRBV27

DNA: TGCGCCAGCAGGAAGGGGTTGGCCGGGGAGCTGTTTTTT
CDR3: CASRKGLAGELFF
size: NA
D: NA
J: TRBJ2-2
V: TRBV4-1

DNA: TGTGCCAGCAGTTTCTCTCCCTCAATTCTGCAGGGTGGCAATTCACCCCTCCACTTT
CDR3: CASSFSPSILQGGNSPLHF
size: NA
D: NA
J: TRBJ1-6
V: TRBV28

DNA: TGTGCCAGCCGGGTACAGATAGACAATGAGCAGTTCTTC
CDR3: CASRVQIDNEQFF
size: NA
D: NA
J: TRBJ2-1
V: TRBV6-5

DNA: TGTGCCAGCAGCCTGGACAGAAATTCACCCCTCCACTTT
CDR3: CASSLDRNSPLHF
size: NA
D: NA
J: TRBJ1-6
V: TRBV9

DNA: TGCGCCAGCAGCTTGACAGGGTCTTTAGGTCAGCCCCAGCATTTT
CDR3: CASSLTGSLGQPQHF
size: NA
D: NA
J: TRBJ1-5
V: TRBV5-1

DNA: TGTGCCAGCAGTCTGACCTCCACTGAAGCTTTCTTT
CDR3: CASSLTSTEAFF
size: NA
D: NA
J: TRBJ1-1
V: TRBV3-1/TRBV3-2

DNA: TGTGCCAGCAGCTTCACCGATAATAATCAGCCCCAGCATTTT
CDR3: CASSFTDNNQPQHF
size: NA
D: NA
J: TRBJ1-5
V: TRBV5-5

DNA: TGTGCCAGCAGCCGAGGACAGCATTACACCGGGGAGCTGTTTTTT
CDR3: CASSRGQHYTGELFF
size: NA
D: NA
J: TRBJ2-2
V: TRBV11-1

DNA: TGCGCCAGCAGCCCCTATCCGGGACCCCCCTATGGCTACACCTTC
CDR3: CASSPYPGPPYGYTF
size: NA
D: NA
J: TRBJ1-2
V: TRBV5-1

DNA: TGTGCCAGCAGCCAGGCGGTGAATGAGCAGTTCTTC
CDR3: CASSQAVNEQFF
size: NA
D: NA
J: TRBJ2-1
V: TRBV7-8

DNA: TGTGCCAGCAGCCTAGTGGTGGGTCAGCCCCAGCATTTT
CDR3: CASSLVVGQPQHF
size: NA
D: NA
J: TRBJ1-5
V: TRBV3-1/TRBV3-2

DNA: TGCAGTGCTAGACAGTCCTACGAGCAGTACTTC
CDR3: CSARQSYEQYF
size: NA
D: NA
J: TRBJ2-7
V: TRBV20-1

DNA: TGTGCCAGCAGTTATAGCGGGCTTACATCTACGCAGTATTTT
CDR3: CASSYSGLTSTQYF
size: NA
D: TRBD2
J: TRBJ2-3
V: TRBV2

DNA: TGTGCCAGCACCCACAGCGTTAACACCGGGGAGCTGTTTTTT
CDR3: CASTHSVNTGELFF
size: NA
D: NA
J: TRBJ2-2
V: TRBV4-2

DNA: TGTGCCAGCAGTTCGGCGCGGGGCGTCACAGATACGCAGTATTTT
CDR3: CASSSARGVTDTQYF
size: NA
D: NA
J: TRBJ2-3
V: TRBV25-1

DNA: TGTGCCACCAGTGGGACTAGTGGTTTAGATACGCAGTATTTT
CDR3: CATSGTSGLDTQYF
size: NA
D: TRBD2
J: TRBJ2-3
V: TRBV28

DNA: TGCGCCAGCAGAGAGGGAACTGGAAACACCATATATTTT
CDR3: CASREGTGNTIYF
size: NA
D: NA
J: TRBJ1-3
V: TRBV5-1

DNA: TGCGCCAGCAGCTTGGCTATAGGGGGTTCTAACTATGGCTACACCTTC
CDR3: CASSLAIGGSNYGYTF
size: NA
D: NA
J: TRBJ1-2
V: TRBV5-1

DNA: TGTGCCAGTAGTATAAAGACAGGGAGAATGGGTGAGCAGTTCTTC
CDR3: CASSIKTGRMGEQFF
size: NA
D: TRBD1
J: TRBJ2-1
V: TRBV19

DNA: TGTGCCAGCCGATCGCGGGACAGGGGGTCCACAGATACGCAGTATTTT
CDR3: CASRSRDRGSTDTQYF
size: NA
D: TRBD1
J: TRBJ2-3
V: TRBV2

DNA: TGTGCCAGCAGTGATAGCAATCAGCCCCAGCATTTT
CDR3: CASSDSNQPQHF
size: NA
D: NA
J: TRBJ1-5
V: TRBV2

DNA: TGCGCCAGCAGCCTGGAGAAAACTACAGGGGGGAATGAAAAACTGTTTTTT
CDR3: CASSLEKTTGGNEKLFF
size: NA
D: TRBD1
J: TRBJ1-4
V: TRBV5-1

DNA: TGCGCCAGCAGCTTGGAGCCGTCGGGGATCTACGAGCAGTACTTC
CDR3: CASSLEPSGIYEQYF
size: NA
D: NA
J: TRBJ2-7
V: TRBV5-1

DNA: TGTGCCAGCAGACGGACTAGCGGGGGGCAAAATGAGCAGTTCTTC
CDR3: CASRRTSGGQNEQFF
size: NA
D: TRBD2
J: TRBJ2-1
V: TRBV2

DNA: TGCGCCAGCAGCTTGGAAACTAGCGGGGAAAGTACGCAGTATTTT
CDR3: CASSLETSGESTQYF
size: NA
D: TRBD2
J: TRBJ2-3
V: TRBV5-1

DNA: TGTGCCATCAGAGCTTCTAGCGGGGGGAACACTAGCACAGATACGCAGTATTTT
CDR3: CAIRASSGGNTSTDTQYF
size: NA
D: TRBD2
J: TRBJ2-3
V: TRBV10-3

DNA: TGTGCCAGCACTATGGGGGGGGGCCTAAAACTGTTTTTT
CDR3: CASTMGGGLKLFF
size: NA
D: NA
J: TRBJ1-4
V: TRBV28

DNA: TGTGCCTCGGGGGCCGGGACAGGGGAAAGCTCCTATAATTCACCCCTCCACTTT
CDR3: CASGAGTGESSYNSPLHF
size: NA
D: TRBD1
J: TRBJ1-6
V: TRBV10-3

DNA: TGTGCCAGCAGTGTAACCATACTAGCGGGGGTTACAGATACGCAGTATTTT
CDR3: CASSVTILAGVTDTQYF
size: NA
D: TRBD2
J: TRBJ2-3
V: TRBV6-1

DNA: TGTGCCAGCAGCTTCGCAGCCTGGGAGGGCTACACCTTC
CDR3: CASSFAAWEGYTF
size: NA
D: NA
J: TRBJ1-2
V: TRBV7-8

DNA: TGTGCCAGCAGTCGCACCGGGGCCGAAAACACCGGGGAGCTGTTTTTT
CDR3: CASSRTGAENTGELFF
size: NA
D: NA
J: TRBJ2-2
V: TRBV2

DNA: TGTGCCAGCAGTTGGGGGGTAGACAGGAACACTGAAGCTTTCTTT
CDR3: CASSWGVDRNTEAFF
size: NA
D: NA
J: TRBJ1-1
V: TRBV27

DNA: TGCGCCAGCAGCCAAGATGGATGGCCCCCCCCGCCAGGCACCGGGGAGCTGTTTTTT
CDR3: CASSQDGWPPPPGTGELFF
size: NA
D: NA
J: TRBJ2-2
V: TRBV4-1

DNA: TGCGCCAGCAGCCCGGACAGGGGGGGAAACGGCTACACCTTC
CDR3: CASSPDRGGNGYTF
size: NA
D: TRBD1
J: TRBJ1-2
V: TRBV5-1

DNA: TGTGCCTGGAGTCCCTTCCGACAGGGCGAGTCTTTCTTT
CDR3: CAWSPFRQGESFF
size: NA
D: TRBD1
J: TRBJ1-1
V: TRBV30

DNA: TGTGCCAGCAGCTTAGATTACGGTAATACGCAGTATTTT
CDR3: CASSLDYGNTQYF
size: NA
D: NA
J: TRBJ2-3
V: TRBV7-2

DNA: TGTGCCACCAGTGCCGGACTAGCGGGGGTTTTTGATGAGCAGTTCTTC
CDR3: CATSAGLAGVFDEQFF
size: NA
D: TRBD2
J: TRBJ2-1
V: TRBV24-1

DNA: TGTGCCAGCAGCTTAGGTGGGCGGGGGAGCACAGATACGCAGTATTTT
CDR3: CASSLGGRGSTDTQYF
size: once
D: TRBD2
J: TRBJ2-3
V: TRBV13

DNA: TGTGCCAGTAGTAGGGGGACTAGCGGGGGGCCGTTGACAGATACGCAGTATTTT
CDR3: CASSRGTSGGPLTDTQYF
size: NA
D: TRBD2
J: TRBJ2-3
V: TRBV19

DNA: TGTGCCAGTAGTACCAAATTGGGGCAGCCCCAGCATTTT
CDR3: CASSTKLGQPQHF
size: NA
D: NA
J: TRBJ1-5
V: TRBV19

DNA: TGTGCCAGCAGCCCGCGTGAGCGGGATAAACTGTTTTTT
CDR3: CASSPRERDKLFF
size: NA
D: NA
J: TRBJ1-4
V: TRBV27

DNA: TGTGCCTGGAGTGCCGCCCCGGGACAGGGTGGCTACGAGCAGTACTTC
CDR3: CAWSAAPGQGGYEQYF
size: NA
D: TRBD1
J: TRBJ2-7
V: TRBV30

DNA: TGTGCCAGCTCATTGGATAGGTTCGGCGGTAATGAAAAACTGTTTTTT
CDR3: CASSLDRFGGNEKLFF
size: NA
D: NA
J: TRBJ1-4
V: TRBV18

DNA: TGTGCCAGCTCACCCGGGGTGGGTACTCCCACTGAAGCTTTCTTT
CDR3: CASSPGVGTPTEAFF
size: NA
D: NA
J: TRBJ1-1
V: TRBV18

DNA: TGTGCCAGCAGGACGGAACTCGCGGCGACAGATACGCAGTATTTT
CDR3: CASRTELAATDTQYF
size: once
D: NA
J: TRBJ2-3
V: TRBV2

DNA: TGTGCCAGCAGTGGTATAGCAGCCGGGGAGACCCAGTACTTC
CDR3: CASSGIAAGETQYF
size: NA
D: NA
J: TRBJ2-5
V: TRBV2

DNA: TGTGCCAGCTCACCACAGGGACTAGCGGGGGCAATCACAGATACGCAGTATTTT
CDR3: CASSPQGLAGAITDTQYF
size: NA
D: TRBD2
J: TRBJ2-3
V: TRBV18